The 21 T cell receptor beta chains listed next were all sequenced from one sample in a study of blood T cell repertoires in COVID-19. The data were produced by immunoSEQ multiplex PCR, yet TCRdb's version contains in-frame clones alone and is incomplete. The table lists 55,000 to 60,000 clones, about 83% of them singletons, with roughly 4.7% in the top ten. The sequenced sample was peripheral blood. The receptors shown here come from a man aged 40-55 years with active COVID-19.

The chain has TRBV7-9 and TRBJ2-1; 7 bases match TRBD1. This CDR3 contains 14 residues. Germline values: CDR1 SEHNR, CDR2 FQNEAQ (reference sequence). Trimming took 4 bases from V and 7 from J; bases not matched to a gene: 7. The CDR3 sequence is CASSSRQGANEQFF. The CDR3 region has the DNA TGTGCCAGCAGCTCCCGACAGGGTGCGAATGAGCAGTTCTTC.

This rearrangement joins TRBV30 to TRBJ2-7, with D perhaps matching TRBD2 (5 bases). In germline, CDR1 is GTSNPN, CDR2 SVGIG (reference sequence). Trimming removed 2 bases at V and 4 bases at J, with 12 bases between. CDR3 length: 13 amino acids. CDR3 region: CAWSLRRRYEQYF. CDR3 bases: TGTGCCTGGAGTCTTCGGAGGAGGTACGAGCAGTACTTC.

The chain employs TRBV10-1 and TRBJ2-7; TRBD1 agrees at 8 bases. The V gene end was trimmed by 6 bases and the J gene end by 5 bases; junction bases not matched to a gene: 6. CDR3 length equals 13 residues. In germline, CDR1 is WNHNN, CDR2 SYGVQD (reference sequence). The CDR3 nucleotides are TGCGCCAGCAGCGCGGACAGGGCCCACGAGCAGTACTTC. It translates to CASSADRAHEQYF.

Here the CDR3 reads CASSQQRTGGRNTEAFF. CDR3 coding DNA: TGCGCCAGCAGCCAACAGAGGACAGGGGGCCGGAACACTGAAGCTTTCTTT. V is TRBV4-1 and J is TRBJ1-1; 11 nucleotides align to TRBD1. Trimming at V came to 2 bases and at J to 1 base, leaving 6 bases not matched to a gene. This CDR3 contains 17 residues. CDR1 and CDR2 from the germline V gene are MGHRA and YSYEKL.

The CDR3 protein is CASSLGAPHIASPLHF. CDR3 sequence (DNA): TGCGCCAGCAGCCTAGGGGCGCCCCATATAGCTTCACCCCTCCACTTT. The rearrangement uses TRBV4-1 and TRBJ1-6, with a possible D match to TRBD1 (5 bases). This CDR3 comprises 16 residues. Germline V gene lookup returns CDR1 MGHRA and CDR2 YSYEKL. Trimming removed 4 bases from V and 9 bases from J, with 19 bases in between.

J is TRBJ2-2 and V is TRBV28, with 7 bases aligning to TRBD2. Germline-derived CDR1 and CDR2 are MDHEN and SYDVKM. CDR3 length: 15 amino acids. Unmatched junction bases numbered 4, after V lost 3 bases and J lost 3 bases. The CDR3 spells CASSFGGEYTGELFF. The CDR3 coding sequence is TGTGCCAGCAGTTTTGGGGGGGAGTACACCGGGGAGCTGTTTTTT.

The gene calls are TRBV14 and TRBJ2-5; 8 bases fit TRBD2. The CDR3 covers 15 residues. Germline V lookup: CDR1 SGHDN, CDR2 FVKESK. V was clipped by 1 base and J by 2 bases; unmatched bases: 3. This chain's CDR3 is CASSQALAEQETQYF. DNA for the CDR3: TGTGCCAGCAGCCAAGCACTAGCGGAACAAGAGACCCAGTACTTC.

This clone showed up just a few times. The J gene is TRBJ2-5, the V gene TRBV5-6; weak D call: TRBD2 (5 bases). The V end was cut by 4 bases, the J end by 2 bases, with 12 bases between. CDR3 length: 14 residues. Germline CDR1 SGHDT, CDR2 YYEEEE. CDR3 sequence: CASSPKLVQETQYF. The CDR3 DNA reads TGTGCCAGCAGCCCGAAACTAGTACAAGAGACCCAGTACTTC.

This chain joins TRBV5-6 and TRBJ2-7, with TRBD2 as a possible D gene (5 bases). The CDR3 runs 13 residues. Germline V CDR1 and CDR2: SGHDT, YYEEEE. V was clipped by 4 bases and J by 1 base, with 9 bases between them. The CDR3 nucleotides read TGTGCCAGCAGCCCGGACTTTTCCTACGAGCAGTACTTC. Its translation is CASSPDFSYEQYF.

V gene TRBV7-2 combines with J gene TRBJ2-7; perhaps TRBD1 as D (6 bases). The V and J ends lost 5 bases and 1 base respectively, with 18 bases between them. Germline loops: CDR1 SGHTA, CDR2 FQGNSA. The CDR3 runs 16 residues. This CDR3 reads CASSPWAQDSSYEQYF. In DNA form, the CDR3 reads TGTGCCAGCAGCCCTTGGGCCCAGGACAGTTCCTACGAGCAGTACTTC.

This chain joins TRBV3-1 (or the pseudogene TRBV3-2) and TRBJ2-3, with no clear D. Trimming left V 0 bases short and J 6 bases short, with 7 bases between. From germline, CDR1 is LGHDT and CDR2 YNNKEL (reference sequence). The CDR3 contains 13 residues. CDR3 loop: CASSQDGRDTQYF. As DNA, the CDR3 is TGTGCCAGCAGCCAAGATGGCAGGGATACGCAGTATTTT.

CDR3 nucleotides: TGTGCCAGCAGCCGTCGGACAGGGTATATGTCCTACAATGAGCAGTTCTTC. Protein product: CASSRRTGYMSYNEQFF. The rearrangement links TRBV7-9 to TRBJ2-1; 8 bases line up with TRBD1. The CDR3 extends over 17 amino acids. Germline V CDR1 and CDR2: SEHNR, FQNEAQ (reference sequence). Trimming removed 5 bases from V and 1 base from J; junction bases left unmatched: 10. Filled out from reference TRBV7-9 and TRBJ2-1, the complete variable domain reads DTGVSQNPRHKITKRGQNVTFRCDPISEHNRLYWYRQTLGQGPEFLTYFQNEAQLEKSRLLSDRFSAERPKGSFSTLEIQRTEQGDSAMYLCASSRRTGYMSYNEQFFGPGTRLTVL.

In this sample, this clone turned up a few times. The V call is TRBV5-4, the J call TRBJ1-3, with TRBD1 matching 7 bases. V shed 4 bases, J shed 1 base, and the junction held 5 bases outside the gene matches. This CDR3 is 15 amino acids long. Germline lookup yields CDR1 SGHNT and CDR2 YYREEE (reference sequence). DNA of the CDR3: TGTGCCAGCAGCGCAGCAGGGGGATCTGGAAACACCATATATTTT. Amino acids: CASSAAGGSGNTIYF.

V is TRBV18 and J is TRBJ2-7; 10 bases are shared with TRBD1. V trimming: 1 base; J trimming: 8 bases; junction bases outside the gene matches: 5. This CDR3 has 14 residues. Germline lookup yields CDR1 KGHSH and CDR2 LQKENI. In nucleotides, the CDR3 is TGTGCCAGCTCACCACAGGACAGGGGGATCAAGCAGTACTTC. Protein product: CASSPQDRGIKQYF.

The chain carries TRBV9 and TRBJ2-5, with TRBD2 matching over 7 bases. Trimming at V came to 2 bases and at J to 0 bases, leaving 1 base not matched to a gene. Looked up from germline, CDR1 is SGDLS and CDR2 is YYNGEE. This CDR3 is 14 amino acids long. The DNA for the CDR3 is TGTGCCAGCAGCGTCCTAGCGGACCAAGAGACCCAGTACTTC. Translation: CASSVLADQETQYF.

The rearrangement uses TRBV5-1 and TRBJ2-2; no reliable D call. The CDR3 has 14 amino acids. V lost 4 bases and J lost 1, with 8 bases in between. The germline V gene encodes CDR1 SGHRS and CDR2 YFSETQ. The CDR3 region has the DNA TGCGCCAGCAGCCCCAGCGTGAACACCGGGGAGCTGTTTTTT. It yields the protein CASSPSVNTGELFF.

This clone was detected ten times or more. The chain recombines TRBV27 with TRBJ1-1; D gene ambiguous. Trimming left V 4 bases short and J 3 bases short, with 6 bases between. There are 12 residues in the CDR3. Germline CDR1 is MNHEY and CDR2 is SMNVEV (reference sequence). CDR3 sequence reads: CASSSRDTEAFF. In DNA form, the CDR3 reads TGTGCCAGCAGTTCCCGTGACACTGAAGCTTTCTTT.

The chain carries TRBV10-3 and TRBJ1-3; D is uncertain. V dropped 2 bases and J dropped 0 bases, with 8 bases sitting between them. The CDR3 has 15 amino acids. Germline assignment: CDR1 ENHRY and CDR2 SYGVKD. CDR3 bases: TGTGCCATCAGTGAGGAGGATAGCTCTGGAAACACCATATATTTT. It translates to CAISEEDSSGNTIYF.

V and J are TRBV18 and TRBJ2-3, with 14 nucleotides matching TRBD2. The CDR3 is made up of 18 amino acids. V was pared by 3 bases and J by 4 bases, with 9 bases of the junction left unmatched. Per germline, CDR1 KGHSH and CDR2 LQKENI. CDR3 sequence (DNA): TGTGCCAGCTCACCGGGTATTGGGACTAGCGGGAGCCCAGATACGCAGTATTTT. The encoded protein is CASSPGIGTSGSPDTQYF.

Details on this clone: Other DNA variants within this sample encode the same CDR3. This chain joins TRBV11-3 and TRBJ2-3; TRBD2 matches at 14 bases. The germline V gene encodes CDR1 SGHNT and CDR2 YENEEA. The CDR3 sequence is 16 residues long. The J segment lost 3 bases and the V segment lost 1 base, leaving 0 bases of the junction unmatched. CDR3 DNA: TGTGCCAGCAGCTTAGGGACTAGCGGGAGGACAGATACGCAGTATTTT. Translating it yields CASSLGTSGRTDTQYF.

The chain couples TRBV19 to TRBJ1-2; 11 nucleotides agree with TRBD1. Germline assignment: CDR1 LNHDA and CDR2 SQIVND (reference sequence). V lost 3 bases and J lost 8; bases outside the gene matches: 5. CDR3 length equals 14 residues. CDR3 protein: CASSITGTGGGYTF. The CDR3 DNA reads as TGTGCCAGTAGTATTACCGGGACAGGGGGAGGCTACACCTTC. The variable domain in full, with the rest retrieved from reference TRBV19 and TRBJ1-2, is DGGITQSPKYLFRKEGQNVTLSCEQNLNHDAMYWYRQDPGQGLRLIYYSQIVNDFQKGDIAEGYSVSREKKESFPLTVTSAQKNPTAFYLCASSITGTGGGYTFGSGTRLTVV.